Listed here are 25 T cell receptor beta chains from one sample, sequenced in a study of CD8+CD57+ T cells in acquired aplastic anemia. The patients chosen for sequencing had shown expansion of CD8+CD57+ cells (detected by flow cytometry). TCR beta VDJ and CDR3 profiling used genomic DNA as template. In TCRdb, the reads were re-called with MiXCR into one record per CDR3 protein. The sample includes about 200,000 distinct CDR3 sequences, roughly two thirds of them seen just once. Material: sorted CD4+, CD8+, or CD8+CD57+ T cells (not recorded which) from PBMCs. The source of these receptors is a human donor with aplastic anemia.

This clonotype was recorded at least ten times. The J gene is TRBJ1-2, the V gene TRBV11-2; TRBD1 agrees at 10 bases. J lost 4 bases, V lost 1 base, and 0 bases had no gene match. The germline CDR1 and CDR2 sequences are SGHAT and FQNNGV. This CDR3 region has 14 residues. CDR3 loop: CASSLGTGGYGYTF. For the CDR3, the DNA is TGTGCCAGCAGCTTAGGGACAGGGGGCTATGGCTACACCTTC.

V usage is TRBV7-2 and J usage is TRBJ2-7; tentatively, D is TRBD1 or TRBD2 (6 bases each). The V end was cut by 6 bases, the J end by 0 bases, with 15 bases between. Germline CDR1 is SGHTA and CDR2 is FQGNSA. There are 15 residues in the CDR3. As DNA, the CDR3 is TGTGCCAGCAGTCCTGTCGGAGGGGGCTCCTACGAGCAGTACTTC. Amino acids: CASSPVGGGSYEQYF.

The V call is TRBV5-4, the J call TRBJ2-7, with D unclear. V was cut by 0 bases and J by 5 bases, with 6 bases left in between. The CDR3 has 12 residues. Germline CDR1 and CDR2: SGHNT and YYREEE (reference sequence). In DNA, the CDR3 is TGTGCCAGCAGCTTGGATCGGGACGAGCAGTACTTC. It specifies CASSLDRDEQYF.

This clonotype came up a few times. This rearrangement joins TRBV11-1 to TRBJ2-5; perhaps TRBD1 as D (6 bases). The CDR3 consists of 18 residues. The V and J ends lost 2 bases and 4 bases respectively, with 23 bases between them. Germline V lookup: CDR1 SGHAT, CDR2 FQDESV (reference sequence). The CDR3: CASSLSSRPPGQRETQYF. The CDR3 bases are TGTGCCAGCAGCTTATCTAGTCGACCGCCGGGACAACGAGAGACCCAGTACTTC.

This clonotype was seen only once. The V call is TRBV15, the J call TRBJ2-1; 9 positions agree with TRBD1. CDR3 length: 17 residues. With V trimmed by 3 bases and J by 4 bases, 10 bases remained unmatched. From germline, CDR1 is LNHNV and CDR2 YYDKDF (reference sequence). In DNA form, the CDR3 reads TGTGCCACCAGCAGCTCCAGCTACGGGACAGGGTACAATGAGCAGTTCTTC. Translation: CATSSSSYGTGYNEQFF.

Comments on this clonotype: No DNA is shown, since the ends of the CDR3 on it are uncertain; the CDR3 is the one TCRdb lists. This chain connects TRBV9 to TRBJ2-7; the table assigns TRBD2, which was not confirmed against the DNA. Looked up from germline, CDR1 is SGDLS and CDR2 is YYNGEE. The CDR3 adds up to 15 amino acids, both ends counted. The CDR3: CASSVGGGSIYEQCF.

The V call is TRBV14, the J call TRBJ1-6, with 7 positions matching TRBD1. The J segment lost 9 bases and the V segment lost 7 bases, leaving 12 bases of the junction unmatched. Germline CDR1 and CDR2: SGHDN and FVKESK. The CDR3 has 15 residues. CDR3 DNA sequence: TGTGCCAGCACCACATCGGCAGGGGGTGTTTCACCCCTCCACTTT. This encodes CASTTSAGGVSPLHF.

The CDR3 DNA sequence: TGTGCCAGTAGTAGGCGTTTCCAGGGGACCCAGTACTTC. As protein: CASSRRFQGTQYF. The chain joins TRBV19 to TRBJ2-5; possibly TRBD1 for D (5 bases). The CDR3 runs 13 residues. CDR1 and CDR2 (germline): LNHDA, SQIVND (reference sequence). Trimming shortened V by 4 bases and J by 7 bases, and 13 bases separated the two germline ends.

The chain links TRBV4-3 to TRBJ2-7; D not certain. The V end lost 4 bases, the J end lost 3 bases, and 13 bases lay between the germline ends. From germline, CDR1 is LGHNA and CDR2 YSLEER. This CDR3 region has 14 residues. The CDR3 sequence: CASSPDPSSYEQYF. In DNA form, the CDR3 reads TGCGCCAGCAGCCCGGACCCATCAAGCTACGAGCAGTACTTC.

The V call is TRBV2, the J call TRBJ2-1; 8 bases are shared with TRBD2. CDR3 size: 15 residues. Germline assignment: CDR1 SNHLY and CDR2 FYNNEI. The junction had 2 bases not matched to a gene; V was cut back by 2 bases and J by 2 bases. In DNA, the CDR3 is TGTGCCAGCAGTGAACGGGGGGGGCCCTACAATGAGCAGTTCTTC. Translating it yields CASSERGGPYNEQFF.

The V call is TRBV20-1, the J call TRBJ1-2; tentative D call: TRBD1 (5 bases). CDR3 length: 13 amino acids. V was shortened by 4 bases and J by 5 bases, with 14 bases between the two germline ends. Looked up from germline, CDR1 is DFQATT and CDR2 is SNEGSKA (reference sequence). CDR3 amino acids: CSATGWDGYGYTF. CDR3 sequence (DNA): TGCAGTGCTACAGGGTGGGATGGGTATGGCTACACCTTC.

This clonotype appeared many times. CDR3: CASSQVQGVLGTEAFF. The CDR3 coding sequence is TGCGCCAGCAGCCAAGTTCAGGGGGTATTGGGCACTGAAGCTTTCTTT. This chain uses TRBV4-3 with TRBJ1-1; TRBD1 agrees at 7 bases. Germline trimming cut 1 base from V and 4 bases from J; bases unmatched to any gene: 9. The CDR3 is 16 amino acids. Germline CDR1 and CDR2: LGHNA and YSLEER.

V and J are TRBV7-9 and TRBJ2-5; no firm D call. CDR3 length equals 14 residues. The V gene's germline CDR1 is SEHNR and CDR2 FQNEAQ (reference sequence). Trimming took off 6 bases at V and 4 bases at J, with 15 bases between the two ends. The CDR3 nucleotides read TGTGCCAGCAGTTCTACAATTTGGGGAGAGACCCAGTACTTC. It specifies CASSSTIWGETQYF.

The genes are TRBV20-1 and TRBJ2-3; a possible D gene is TRBD2 (6 bases). Germline V gene sequence: CDR1 DFQATT, CDR2 SNEGSKA (reference sequence). V was trimmed by 1 base and J by 1 base, leaving 12 bases between them. The CDR3 is 15 amino acids. The CDR3 bases are TGCAGTGCTAGAGTCTTTACGGGGGGCACAGATACGCAGTATTTT. Residues: CSARVFTGGTDTQYF.

The chain joins TRBV24-1 to TRBJ1-2; D uncertain. CDR1 and CDR2 from the germline V gene are KGHDR and SFDVKD. The germline V and J ends were trimmed by 6 bases and 6 bases, with 10 bases remaining between them. CDR3 size: 12 residues. Here the CDR3 reads CATSREGHGYTF. CDR3 coding DNA: TGTGCCACCAGTAGGGAAGGTCATGGCTACACCTTC.

This clonotype occurred many times. The chain combines TRBV20-1 with TRBJ2-1, with TRBD1 identical over 9 bases. The V gene's germline CDR1 is DFQATT and CDR2 SNEGSKA (reference sequence). The CDR3 runs to 16 residues. The V gene end was trimmed by 0 bases and the J gene end by 8 bases; junction bases not matched to a gene: 11. CDR3 nucleotide sequence: TGCAGTGCTAGAGATCGGACAGGGGAATGGGATGATGAGCAGTTCTTC. Protein product: CSARDRTGEWDDEQFF.

The rearrangement uses TRBV5-8 and TRBJ2-3, with 9 nucleotides matching TRBD2. V was pared by 5 bases and J by 3 bases, with 7 bases of the junction left unmatched. This CDR3 has 15 amino acids. Germline lookup yields CDR1 SGHTS and CDR2 YDEGEE. CDR3 coding DNA: TGTGCCAGCAGTCCGCGGGGGGGCCTGACAGATACGCAGTATTTT. The encoded protein is CASSPRGGLTDTQYF.

The chain employs TRBV19 and TRBJ1-2; 7 bases match TRBD1. Per the germline V gene, CDR1 is LNHDA and CDR2 is SQIVND (reference sequence). The CDR3 length is 15 residues. V lost 2 bases to trimming and J lost 5 bases; unmatched junction nucleotides: 8. The CDR3 reads CASSIPRGRGYGYTF. The CDR3 coding sequence is TGTGCCAGTAGTATACCTAGAGGCAGGGGGTATGGCTACACCTTC.

As to this clonotype: A read error may be the cause here, since a much bigger clone is one base away. The rearrangement joins TRBV14 to TRBJ2-1; D is undetermined. CDR1 and CDR2 from the germline V gene are SGHDN and FVKESK. The CDR3 has 14 residues. In DNA form, the CDR3 reads TGTGCCGGCAGCCAAGTACGGCAGCTGGATGAGCAGTTCTTC. The encoded protein is CAGSQVRQLDEQFF.

This clonotype has only a few counts. The CDR3 region has the DNA TGTGCCAGCAGCGAGTGGGGTGGTTCACCCCTCCACTTT. Protein sequence: CASSEWGGSPLHF. The rearrangement links TRBV7-3 to TRBJ1-6; no reliable D call. Germline CDR1 SGHTA, CDR2 FQGTGA. The CDR3 has 13 residues. V was clipped by 5 bases and J by 9 bases, with 11 bases between them.

This clonotype came up a few times. The V gene is TRBV7-9, the J gene TRBJ1-2; D is unresolved. Between the trimmed V and J ends, which lost 5 bases and 2 bases, there was a span of 9 bases. CDR3 size: 13 residues. Germline loops: CDR1 SEHNR, CDR2 FQNEAQ (reference sequence). CDR3 bases: TGTGCCAGCAGCCCGGTTGGGAACTATGGCTACACCTTC. Translated, it gives CASSPVGNYGYTF.

Concerning this clonotype: An end of the junction differs from the germline gene, which may be a read error. The chain uses TRBV15 and TRBJ1-6; D ambiguous. Germline loops: CDR1 LNHNV, CDR2 YYDKDF (reference sequence). The CDR3 runs 13 residues. CDR3 protein: CATTISHNSPLHF. In DNA form, the CDR3 reads TGTGCCACCACCATCTCCCATAATTCACCCCTCCACTTT.

In this sample, this clonotype turned up many times. The chain is built from TRBV2 and TRBJ1-3, with 7 nucleotides matching TRBD1. The V gene end was trimmed by 7 bases and the J gene end by 2 bases; junction bases not matched to a gene: 8. The CDR3 is 15 amino acids. The V gene's germline CDR1 is SNHLY and CDR2 FYNNEI. The CDR3 DNA is TGTGCCAGCACCGAGGGGGCAGGGGCTGGAAACACCATATATTTT. Its protein is CASTEGAGAGNTIYF.

CDR3 in DNA: TGTGCCAGTAGGAAGGACACGAACACTGAAGCTTTCTTT. Amino acid sequence: CASRKDTNTEAFF. This chain connects TRBV19 to TRBJ1-1; TRBD1 is a possible D gene (5 bases). The CDR3 length is 13 residues. V lost 6 bases, J lost 1 base, and 9 bases lay in between. CDR1 and CDR2 (germline): LNHDA, SQIVND (reference sequence).

The chain joins TRBV5-1 to TRBJ2-7; tentatively, D is TRBD1 (5 bases). Trimming took 2 bases from V and 5 from J, leaving 11 bases between them. The CDR3 has 13 amino acids. Looked up from germline, CDR1 is SGHRS and CDR2 is YFSETQ. The CDR3 region is CASSFRVGNEQYF. As DNA, the CDR3 is TGCGCCAGCAGCTTCAGGGTAGGCAACGAGCAGTACTTC.